These T cell receptor beta chains were read from a single sample in a study of T cells after yellow fever vaccination. One entry per CDR3 protein, called by TCRdb with MiXCR from the 5' RACE reads. The sample contains 25,000 to 30,000 distinct CDR3 sequences, 6.3% of which appear only once. Specimen: PBMCs, either bulk or a sorted T-cell subset (CD4+, CD8+, memory, or dextramer-sorted; not recorded which), collected on the day of the yellow fever booster vaccination. These receptors all stem from a man younger than 40 who received the YFV17D yellow fever vaccine. Both conserved end residues are part of each CDR3. Each record gives: CDR3 DNA, CDR3 protein, D gene, J gene, V gene, clone size. The D gene is left open where the match is weak. Clone size appears in some rows only: once, few, many, or a class for an expanded clone.

CDR3 DNA: TGCAGCGTTAGAAGGACCATAGCCAGCTACGAGCAGTACTTC
CDR3 protein: CSVRRTIASYEQYF
D gene: -
J gene: TRBJ2-7
V gene: TRBV29-1
clone size: many

CDR3 DNA: TGTGCCAGCAGTGGGGGGGCCAACGTCCTGACTTTC
CDR3 protein: CASSGGANVLTF
D gene: -
J gene: TRBJ2-6
V gene: TRBV6-1
clone size: many

CDR3 DNA: TGTGCCAGCAGACCCGAGCGGGAGGGCCGTTTCGGTACGCAGTATTTT
CDR3 protein: CASRPEREGRFGTQYF
D gene: TRBD2
J gene: TRBJ2-3
V gene: TRBV6-5
clone size: many

CDR3 DNA: TGCGCCAGCAGCCTCCGATACAATGAGCAGTTCTTC
CDR3 protein: CASSLRYNEQFF
D gene: -
J gene: TRBJ2-1
V gene: TRBV4-3
clone size: many

CDR3 DNA: TGTGCCAGCAGTTACTCGACTAGCGCCTACGAGCAGTACTTC
CDR3 protein: CASSYSTSAYEQYF
D gene: TRBD2
J gene: TRBJ2-7
V gene: TRBV6-2/TRBV6-3
clone size: -

CDR3 DNA: TGTGCCAGCAGTTGGCGCTCCGGGGAGCTGTTTTTT
CDR3 protein: CASSWRSGELFF
D gene: -
J gene: TRBJ2-2
V gene: TRBV27
clone size: few

CDR3 DNA: TGTGCCAGCTCACCACTTAGCGGGATTACCCCATCGGGGCAGTACTTC
CDR3 protein: CASSPLSGITPSGQYF
D gene: TRBD2
J gene: TRBJ2-7
V gene: TRBV18
clone size: few

CDR3 DNA: TGCGCCAGCAGCCAAGGGGACAGTAATAATGAAAAACTGTTTTTT
CDR3 protein: CASSQGDSNNEKLFF
D gene: TRBD1
J gene: TRBJ1-4
V gene: TRBV4-3
clone size: -

CDR3 DNA: TGTGCCAGCAGTGCGGGGGCTAGCGAATTGAACACCGGGGAGCTGTTTTTT
CDR3 protein: CASSAGASELNTGELFF
D gene: -
J gene: TRBJ2-2
V gene: TRBV6-4
clone size: medium-sized

CDR3 DNA: TGTGCCAGCAGTTTAGTTAGCGGGGACACAGATACGCAGTATTTT
CDR3 protein: CASSLVSGDTDTQYF
D gene: TRBD2
J gene: TRBJ2-3
V gene: TRBV12-3/TRBV12-4
clone size: many

CDR3 DNA: TGCAGTGCCCCCTCCCCAATAGGCATGTATCATGAGCAGTTCTTC
CDR3 protein: CSAPSPIGMYHEQFF
D gene: -
J gene: TRBJ2-1
V gene: TRBV20-1
clone size: -

CDR3 DNA: TGTGCCAGTACTCTCCGAGGAGACTCTGGAAACACCATATATTTT
CDR3 protein: CASTLRGDSGNTIYF
D gene: -
J gene: TRBJ1-3
V gene: TRBV19
clone size: -

CDR3 DNA: TGCAGTGCTAGAGATCTCGGGGGTGCGGAAGCTTTCTTT
CDR3 protein: CSARDLGGAEAFF
D gene: -
J gene: TRBJ1-1
V gene: TRBV20-1
clone size: many

CDR3 DNA: TGTGCCAGCAGCCAAGATCGCAGGGATACGCAGTATTTT
CDR3 protein: CASSQDRRDTQYF
D gene: -
J gene: TRBJ2-3
V gene: TRBV4-2
clone size: many

CDR3 DNA: TGTGCCAGCAGTTTAGGCCCCGCATTTGAAGCTTTCTTT
CDR3 protein: CASSLGPAFEAFF
D gene: -
J gene: TRBJ1-1
V gene: TRBV12-3/TRBV12-4
clone size: many

CDR3 DNA: TGTGCCAGCAGCGCCCGGGGGGGGCTCTCAGATACGCAGTATTTT
CDR3 protein: CASSARGGLSDTQYF
D gene: TRBD2
J gene: TRBJ2-3
V gene: TRBV7-8
clone size: many

CDR3 DNA: TGTGCCAGTAGTATACAGCCATTCTCCTACGAGCAGTACTTC
CDR3 protein: CASSIQPFSYEQYF
D gene: -
J gene: TRBJ2-7
V gene: TRBV19
clone size: many

CDR3 DNA: TGTGCCACCAGTAAGGAGAGGAGTGGAAACACCATATATTTT
CDR3 protein: CATSKERSGNTIYF
D gene: -
J gene: TRBJ1-3
V gene: TRBV15
clone size: many

CDR3 DNA: TGCAGCGTTGAACTCGGCGGGGTCGAGTACTTC
CDR3 protein: CSVELGGVEYF
D gene: -
J gene: TRBJ2-7
V gene: TRBV29-1
clone size: few

CDR3 DNA: TGCGCCAGCAGCCCAACTAGCGGGTTGGCCGGGGAGCTGTTTTTT
CDR3 protein: CASSPTSGLAGELFF
D gene: TRBD2
J gene: TRBJ2-2
V gene: TRBV5-1
clone size: -

CDR3 DNA: TGCGTCAGCAGTATTGTACTAGCGGGACACTCCTACGAGCAGTACTTC
CDR3 protein: CVSSIVLAGHSYEQYF
D gene: TRBD2
J gene: TRBJ2-7
V gene: TRBV5-1
clone size: -

CDR3 DNA: TGCAGCGTAGAGAGGGACAACGCCTGCCCTAGGAGCAATCAGCCCCAGCATTTT
CDR3 protein: CSVERDNACPRSNQPQHF
D gene: -
J gene: TRBJ1-5
V gene: TRBV29-1
clone size: -

CDR3 DNA: TGTGCCAGCAGTGAACAGGAGCTTCTGGATACGCAGTATTTT
CDR3 protein: CASSEQELLDTQYF
D gene: -
J gene: TRBJ2-3
V gene: TRBV25-1
clone size: few

CDR3 DNA: TGCGCCAGCAGCCCCGGGACTCCCGGAGGGGAGACCCAGTACTTC
CDR3 protein: CASSPGTPGGETQYF
D gene: -
J gene: TRBJ2-5
V gene: TRBV4-3
clone size: few

CDR3 DNA: TGTGCCAGCAGTTCGGGACAGGTATATGGCTACACCTTC
CDR3 protein: CASSSGQVYGYTF
D gene: TRBD1
J gene: TRBJ1-2
V gene: TRBV28
clone size: many